This T cell receptor (beta chain) stems from a study of blood T cell repertoires in COVID-19. At the level of the study: Sample material is recorded as cDNA or gDNA derived from T cells, B-cell-depleted T cells, or PBMCs.

Trimming took 0 bases from V and 5 from J, leaving 10 bases between them. Germline CDR1 is SNHLY and CDR2 is FYNNEI. The CDR3 has 14 amino acids. Generated by immunoSEQ multiplex PCR, the TCRdb table keeps only in-frame clones and is missing some. The sample holds tens of thousands of clones, 80% to 90% seen once. The chain employs TRBV2 and TRBJ1-2; D is possibly TRBD1 (5 bases). Sequenced material: peripheral blood. This clonotype originated in a human donor in a cohort sampled during active COVID-19. CDR3: CASSEALSGYGYTF. CDR3 nucleotide sequence: TGTGCCAGCAGTGAAGCGCTTTCAGGGTATGGCTACACCTTC.